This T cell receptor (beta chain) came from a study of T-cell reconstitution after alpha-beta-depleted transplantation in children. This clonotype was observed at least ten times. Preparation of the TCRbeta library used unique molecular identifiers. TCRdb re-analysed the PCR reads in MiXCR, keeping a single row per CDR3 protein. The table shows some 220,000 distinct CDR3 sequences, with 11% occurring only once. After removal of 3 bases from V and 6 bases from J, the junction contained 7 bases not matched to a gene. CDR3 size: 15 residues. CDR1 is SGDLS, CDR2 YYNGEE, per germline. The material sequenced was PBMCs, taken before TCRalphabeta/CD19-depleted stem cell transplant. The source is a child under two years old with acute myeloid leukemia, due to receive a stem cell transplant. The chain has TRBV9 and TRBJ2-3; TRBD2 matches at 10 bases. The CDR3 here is CASSALAGEGDTQYF. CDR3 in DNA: TGTGCCAGCAGCGCCCTAGCGGGAGAAGGGGATACGCAGTATTTT.